Each of the 12 T cell receptor beta chains below was sequenced from the same sample in a study of blood T cell repertoires in COVID-19. Sequenced by immunoSEQ multiplex PCR; TCRdb stores in-frame clones only, minus some. This sample carries over 200,000 clones, about 90% of them seen once, and the ten largest clones take about 2.5%. Sequenced material: peripheral blood. Receptors were obtained from a person aged 18 to 29 with COVID-19, enrolled during active disease.

This sequence joins TRBV6-6 and TRBJ2-6, with a tentative D call TRBD2 (6 bases). Trimming left V 5 bases short and J 0 bases short, with 14 bases between. The CDR3 is 17 amino acids. The germline CDR1 and CDR2 sequences are MNHNY and SVGAGI (reference sequence). In DNA form, the CDR3 reads TGTGCCAGCAGTCACCCGCCGGGGGACTCTGGGGCCAACGTCCTGACTTTC. Amino acids: CASSHPPGDSGANVLTF.

The chain joins TRBV2 to TRBJ2-6; TRBD2 might be the D (6 bases). Germline V gene sequence: CDR1 SNHLY, CDR2 FYNNEI. The V end was cut by 6 bases, the J end by 0 bases, with 24 bases between. The CDR3 is 20 residues long. CDR3 loop: CASRVSKTSRDSSGANVLTF. In DNA form, the CDR3 reads TGTGCCAGCAGGGTCTCCAAGACTAGTAGGGACTCCTCTGGGGCCAACGTCCTGACTTTC.

V and J are TRBV28 and TRBJ2-1; 14 bases match TRBD2. Losses at the gene ends were 5 bases for V and 4 bases for J; bases not matched to a gene: 7. The germline V gene encodes CDR1 MDHEN and CDR2 SYDVKM. This CDR3 is 17 amino acids long. The CDR3 spells CASSQGLAGVVYNEQFF. Here the CDR3 DNA reads TGTGCCAGCAGTCAGGGACTAGCGGGAGTAGTTTACAATGAGCAGTTCTTC.

The V call is TRBV10-3, the J call TRBJ2-7, with 9 bases that match TRBD2. V was clipped by 8 bases and J by 6 bases; unmatched bases: 14. The CDR3 loop spans 15 amino acids. The germline gives CDR1 ENHRY, CDR2 SYGVKD. CDR3 nucleotides: TGTGCCATCGATCAGAAATTGAGCGGGAGGACCGAGCAGTACTTC. Its protein product is CAIDQKLSGRTEQYF.

For this clone: Mismatch with germline at one junction end may stem from a read error. V usage is TRBV5-1 and J usage is TRBJ2-7, with TRBD2 matching over 8 bases. Germline values: CDR1 SGHRS, CDR2 YFSETQ. The CDR3 extends over 16 amino acids. The DNA of the CDR3 is TGCGCCAGCAGCTTGGGGCCGGGGGGGACCTCCAACGAGCAGTACTTC. Translating gives CASSLGPGGTSNEQYF.

V gene TRBV5-1 combines with J gene TRBJ1-3; TRBD1 aligns across 8 bases. The CDR3 runs to 13 residues. Germline assignment: CDR1 SGHRS and CDR2 YFSETQ. The J segment lost 3 bases and the V segment lost 4 bases, leaving 0 bases of the junction unmatched. CDR3 DNA sequence: TGCGCCAGCAGCGACAGGGGTGGAAACACCATATATTTT. Encoded protein: CASSDRGGNTIYF.

J is TRBJ2-2 and V is TRBV7-3, with D possibly TRBD2 on 5 matching bases. Germline-derived CDR1 and CDR2 are SGHTA and FQGTGA. The CDR3 extends over 14 amino acids. V lost 0 bases and J 8 bases, leaving 10 bases between the germline ends. The CDR3 region is CASSLTDSPGELFF. The CDR3, as DNA: TGTGCCAGCAGCTTAACGGACTCCCCGGGGGAGCTGTTTTTT.

The rearrangement joins TRBV4-1 to TRBJ1-5; D is ambiguous. The CDR3 contains 15 residues. CDR1 is MGHRA and CDR2 is YSYEKL in the germline V gene. The V gene lost 0 bases and the J gene lost 1 base, with 7 bases spanning the gap. CDR3 nucleotides: TGCGCCAGCAGCCAAGAGAGAGGAAGCAATCAGCCCCAGCATTTT. As protein: CASSQERGSNQPQHF.

Many counts were recorded for this clone. The rearrangement joins TRBV29-1 to TRBJ2-3; weak D call: TRBD2 (5 bases). Germline CDR1 SQVTM, CDR2 ANQGSEA. Trimming cost V 5 bases and J 5 bases, with 14 bases left between them. The CDR3 has 13 residues. CDR3 DNA: TGCAGCGTTTCGACTTTGGCGGGAGATACGCAGTATTTT. Translated, it gives CSVSTLAGDTQYF.

The chain is built from TRBV19 and TRBJ1-1; 11 bases agree with TRBD1. The CDR3 contains 14 residues. The germline V gene has CDR1 LNHDA and CDR2 SQIVND (reference sequence). Trimming cost V 1 base and J 6 bases; bases outside gene matches: 1. CDR3 sequence: CASSIGTGGPEAFF. The CDR3, as DNA: TGTGCCAGTAGTATAGGGACAGGGGGCCCTGAAGCTTTCTTT. Drawing the rest from reference TRBV19 and TRBJ1-1, the complete variable domain is DGGITQSPKYLFRKEGQNVTLSCEQNLNHDAMYWYRQDPGQGLRLIYYSQIVNDFQKGDIAEGYSVSREKKESFPLTVTSAQKNPTAFYLCASSIGTGGPEAFFGQGTRLTVV.

The chain couples TRBV7-2 to TRBJ2-2, with no clear D. V lost 1 base and J lost 4, with 10 bases in between. Germline V gene sequence: CDR1 SGHTA, CDR2 FQGNSA. The CDR3 length is 15 residues. Here the CDR3 DNA reads TGTGCCAGCAGCTTAGTCCGTATTTCCACCGGGGAGCTGTTTTTT. Protein sequence: CASSLVRISTGELFF.

J is TRBJ2-5 and V is TRBV25-1; 9 bases line up with TRBD2. This CDR3 has 14 residues. Germline V lookup: CDR1 MGHDK, CDR2 SYGVNS. The junction had 5 bases not matched to a gene; V was cut back by 6 bases and J by 3 bases. The CDR3 bases are TGTGCCAGCAGCCCCAGCGGGGGGAAAGAGACCCAGTACTTC. This encodes CASSPSGGKETQYF.